A selection of T cell receptor beta chains follows, all from one sample in a study of blood T cell repertoires in COVID-19. Using immunoSEQ multiplex PCR, the repertoire was profiled, and TCRdb retains in-frame clones only, with some absent. The table includes roughly 700,000 clones, 75% to 90% detected once. The material sequenced was peripheral blood. Receptors originate from a woman aged 18-29 years with acute or convalescent COVID-19. The CDR3 runs from the conserved cysteine through the conserved F or W. The D gene is left open where the match is weak. Expanded clones are given a class, and other clones once, few, many or no size at all.

j_call,v_call,clone_size,d_call,cdr3_aa,cdr3_nt
TRBJ1-1,TRBV4-1,NA,TRBD1,CASSQESAEGANTEAFF,TGCGCCAGCAGCCAAGAAAGTGCGGAGGGGGCGAACACTGAAGCTTTCTTT
TRBJ2-1,TRBV9,NA,TRBD2,CASSVGLARGNEQFF,TGTGCCAGCAGCGTAGGCCTAGCGCGGGGGAATGAGCAGTTCTTC
TRBJ1-2,TRBV30,NA,NA,CAWSPGRVGYGYTF,TGTGCCTGGAGCCCTGGCAGGGTTGGCTATGGCTACACCTTC
TRBJ2-1,TRBV12-5,NA,TRBD2,CASGLVIGGGNEQFF,TGTGCTAGTGGTTTGGTGATTGGCGGGGGTAATGAGCAGTTCTTC
TRBJ1-1,TRBV11-2,NA,NA,CASSLAVSVNTEAFF,TGTGCCAGCAGTTTAGCGGTCAGCGTGAACACTGAAGCTTTCTTT
TRBJ2-2,TRBV9,NA,TRBD1,CASTIGTGENTGELFF,TGTGCCAGCACCATCGGGACAGGGGAGAACACCGGGGAGCTGTTTTTT
TRBJ2-1,TRBV2,NA,NA,CASGGRVAYNEQFF,TGTGCCAGTGGGGGCAGGGTCGCCTACAATGAGCAGTTCTTC
TRBJ1-6,TRBV27,NA,TRBD1,CASTSGGTGGSPLHF,TGTGCCAGCACCTCGGGGGGGACAGGGGGTTCACCCCTCCACTTT
TRBJ2-2,TRBV15,few,NA,CATSRAEETGELFF,TGTGCCACCAGCAGAGCCGAAGAGACCGGGGAGCTGTTTTTT
TRBJ1-3,TRBV5-5,NA,NA,CASSLERPASGNTIYF,TGTGCCAGCAGCTTGGAGAGGCCCGCCTCTGGAAACACCATATATTTT
TRBJ2-1,TRBV11-3,NA,TRBD2,CASSQGLPSYNEQFF,TGTGCCAGCAGCCAGGGACTACCATCTTACAATGAGCAGTTCTTC
TRBJ1-1,TRBV5-1,NA,NA,CASSLEGMNTEAFF,TGCGCCAGCAGCTTAGAGGGCATGAACACTGAAGCTTTCTTT
TRBJ1-2,TRBV28,NA,TRBD1,CATMKRTGGSHGYTF,TGTGCCACCATGAAAAGGACAGGGGGCTCACATGGCTACACCTTC
TRBJ1-1,TRBV6-5,NA,NA,CASSYLSSGGNTEAFF,TGTGCCAGCAGTTACCTATCATCGGGGGGGAACACTGAAGCTTTCTTT
TRBJ2-6,TRBV29-1,NA,NA,CSVISSGANVLTF,TGCAGCGTGATCAGCTCTGGGGCCAACGTCCTGACTTTC
TRBJ1-5,TRBV3-1/TRBV3-2,NA,TRBD1,CASSQGTGVYQPQHF,TGTGCCAGCAGCCAAGGGACAGGGGTTTACCAGCCCCAGCATTTT
TRBJ2-3,TRBV2,NA,TRBD1,CASSGRYEQGWTDTQYF,TGTGCCAGCAGTGGACGATACGAACAGGGGTGGACAGATACGCAGTATTTT
TRBJ1-1,TRBV29-1,once,NA,CSVEYSGGAWGRTEAFF,TGCAGCGTTGAATATTCGGGGGGCGCCTGGGGAAGGACTGAAGCTTTCTTT
TRBJ1-2,TRBV12-5,NA,NA,CASGSPGELVYGYTF,TGTGCTAGTGGTTCCCCAGGGGAATTGGTGTATGGCTACACCTTC
TRBJ2-3,TRBV6-2/TRBV6-3,NA,NA,CASSHGGPTDTQYF,TGTGCCAGCAGTCACGGGGGGCCCACAGATACGCAGTATTTT
TRBJ2-3,TRBV14,NA,TRBD2,CASSQMRGYTQYF,TGTGCCAGCAGCCAAATGCGGGGGTATACGCAGTATTTT
TRBJ2-7,TRBV6-5,NA,NA,CASTRRDATYEQYF,TGTGCCAGCACCAGGCGGGACGCCACCTACGAGCAGTACTTC
TRBJ1-1,TRBV9,NA,NA,CASSVANTEAFF,TGTGCCAGCAGCGTGGCGAACACTGAAGCTTTCTTT
TRBJ1-2,TRBV6-5,NA,NA,CASSPWEASNYGYTF,TGTGCCAGCAGTCCGTGGGAGGCGTCTAACTATGGCTACACCTTC
TRBJ1-1,TRBV7-9,NA,NA,CASSPTWYEAFF,TGTGCCAGCAGCCCGACTTGGTACGAAGCTTTCTTT
TRBJ2-1,TRBV5-1,NA,TRBD2,CASSEGLAGAGEFF,TGCGCCAGCAGTGAGGGACTAGCGGGGGCCGGGGAGTTCTTC
TRBJ2-5,TRBV11-2,NA,NA,CASSRGTTGNF,TGTGCCAGCAGCCGAGGTACTACCGGAAACTTC
TRBJ2-1,TRBV7-3,NA,TRBD1,CASSLWGTGVVEQFF,TGTGCCAGCAGCTTATGGGGCACAGGGGTGGTTGAGCAGTTCTTC
TRBJ2-3,TRBV5-5,NA,NA,CASSFSGETDTQYF,TGTGCCAGCAGCTTCTCGGGGGAAACAGATACGCAGTATTTT
TRBJ2-7,TRBV4-3,NA,TRBD1,CASSPGTGAYEQYF,TGCGCCAGCAGCCCCGGGACAGGAGCCTACGAGCAGTACTTC
TRBJ2-1,TRBV7-8,NA,NA,CASSLFPGLYNEQFF,TGTGCCAGCAGCTTATTCCCGGGACTCTACAATGAGCAGTTCTTC
TRBJ1-5,TRBV10-3,NA,TRBD1,CAIRAGTGMTQPQHF,TGTGCCATCAGGGCTGGGACAGGGATGACTCAGCCCCAGCATTTT
TRBJ1-6,TRBV7-8,NA,NA,CASSSRPDSPLHF,TGTGCCAGCAGTTCCAGGCCGGATTCACCCCTCCACTTT
TRBJ2-7,TRBV6-1,NA,NA,CASSEAVVLNYEQYF,TGTGCCAGCAGTGAAGCGGTCGTACTAAACTACGAGCAGTACTTC
TRBJ2-5,TRBV4-3,NA,TRBD2,CASSQEGDLAGGQETQYF,TGCGCCAGCAGCCAAGAGGGCGACCTAGCGGGGGGCCAAGAGACCCAGTACTTC
TRBJ1-2,TRBV18,once,TRBD1,CASSPPDRDGYTF,TGTGCCAGCTCACCTCCCGACAGGGATGGCTACACCTTC
TRBJ2-1,TRBV12-1,NA,NA,CASSLYLTGGMDEQFF,TGTGCCAGCAGCTTATACTTGACAGGGGGGATGGATGAGCAGTTCTTC
TRBJ1-5,TRBV24-1,NA,TRBD1,CATRSRGQGLSECNQPQHF,TGTGCCACCAGAAGCCGGGGACAGGGGTTGTCCGAATGCAATCAGCCCCAGCATTTT
TRBJ2-1,TRBV7-2,NA,TRBD1,CASSLAPLYDRASYNEQFF,TGTGCCAGCAGCTTAGCCCCATTGTATGACAGGGCGTCCTACAATGAGCAGTTCTTC
TRBJ1-1,TRBV7-9,NA,NA,CASSLIRNPRGFF,TGTGCCAGCAGCTTAATCCGGAACCCAAGGGGTTTCTTT
TRBJ2-7,TRBV9,NA,TRBD2,CASSVGASGGYEQYF,TGTGCCAGCAGCGTAGGGGCTAGCGGGGGATACGAGCAGTACTTC
TRBJ1-2,TRBV5-4,once,NA,CASSLVLLGAGYGYTF,TGTGCCAGCAGCTTGGTATTGTTGGGGGCGGGCTATGGCTACACCTTC
TRBJ1-2,TRBV30,NA,NA,CASPGRGIYGYTF,TGTGCCTCCCCGGGACGGGGGATATATGGCTACACCTTC
TRBJ2-2,TRBV7-9,NA,NA,CASSLAVDVGHNTGELFF,TGTGCCAGCAGCTTAGCAGTTGATGTCGGACATAACACCGGGGAGCTGTTTTTT
TRBJ1-1,TRBV30,once,NA,CAWSARGRAFF,TGTGCCTGGAGTGCCCGCGGCCGAGCTTTCTTT
TRBJ2-2,TRBV27,few,NA,CASSSAGYTGELFF,TGTGCCAGCAGTTCCGCAGGGTACACCGGGGAGCTGTTTTTT
TRBJ2-7,TRBV4-3,few,TRBD1,CASSQDPTGLLHEQYF,TGCGCCAGCAGCCAAGATCCGACAGGGCTTCTCCACGAGCAGTACTTC
TRBJ2-1,TRBV12-3/TRBV12-4,NA,TRBD1,CASRPLTTGGSIF,TGTGCCAGCAGGCCTCTAACGACAGGGGGATCGATCTTC
TRBJ1-5,TRBV7-2,NA,TRBD1,CASSLQGALQPQHF,TGTGCCAGCAGCTTACAGGGGGCCCTTCAGCCCCAGCATTTT
TRBJ2-7,TRBV5-4,NA,TRBD2,CASSPGGPAYEQYF,TGTGCCAGCAGCCCGGGGGGGCCGGCCTACGAGCAGTACTTC
TRBJ1-6,TRBV12-5,NA,NA,CATGTGDSPLHF,TGTGCTACCGGGACGGGGGATTCACCCCTCCACTTT
TRBJ2-6,TRBV6-4,NA,NA,CASSEAAISGANVLTF,TGTGCCAGCAGTGAAGCCGCGATCTCTGGGGCCAACGTCCTGACTTTC
TRBJ1-1,TRBV6-2/TRBV6-3,few,NA,CASSYSQARAFF,TGTGCCAGCAGTTACTCCCAGGCTCGGGCTTTCTTT
TRBJ1-2,TRBV6-4,NA,TRBD1,CASSDSGAGDSYGYTF,TGTGCCAGCAGTGACTCGGGTGCAGGGGACAGCTATGGCTACACCTTC
TRBJ1-1,TRBV4-2,NA,TRBD1,CASSQADRRNTEAFF,TGTGCCAGCAGCCAGGCGGACAGGAGGAACACTGAAGCTTTCTTT
TRBJ2-1,TRBV7-9,NA,NA,CASSPGGQSYYNEQFF,TGTGCCAGCAGCCCCGGCGGACAGTCATACTACAATGAGCAGTTCTTC
TRBJ2-7,TRBV7-9,NA,TRBD1,CASSYRDRYEQYF,TGTGCCAGCAGCTACCGGGACAGATACGAGCAGTACTTC
TRBJ1-1,TRBV4-1,once,NA,CASSQAGRGGMSIMNTEAFF,TGCGCCAGCAGCCAAGCGGGTAGGGGCGGCATGTCCATCATGAACACTGAAGCTTTCTTT
TRBJ1-2,TRBV7-6,many,NA,CASSLREGSNYGYTF,TGTGCCAGCAGCTTGAGAGAGGGCAGCAACTATGGCTACACCTTC